This T cell receptor beta chain was sequenced during a study of CD8 T cells in Susac syndrome. Sequencing of TCR beta was undertaken in CD8+ and CD4+ T cells derived from blood. Germline lookup yields CDR1 GTSNPN and CDR2 SVGIG (reference sequence). The CDR3 length is 14 residues. With 2 bases removed from V and 2 bases from J, the gap between germline ends came to 12 bases. Random-hexamer reverse transcription was applied to about 0.5 to 1 ug RNA. With immunoSEQ multiplex PCR, TCR beta CDR3 was amplified across 54 Vbeta and 13 Jbeta. TCRdb processed the immunoSEQ multiplex PCR reads anew with MiXCR; each CDR3 protein has one entry. The sample has some 450,000 distinct CDR3 sequences; 85% are singletons.

Sequencing used CD8+ T cells from PBMCs. The sequence came from a human donor with multiple sclerosis. The rearrangement links TRBV30 to TRBJ1-1; D is unresolved. CDR3 coding DNA: TGTGCCTGGAGTCTGCTGGGCCTCAACACTGAAGCTTTCTTT. Translation gives CAWSLLGLNTEAFF. Based on the CDR3 plus reference TRBV30 and TRBJ1-1, the full variable domain is SQTIHQWPATLVQPVGSPLSLECTVEGTSNPNLYWYRQAAGRGLQLLFYSVGIGQISSEVPQNLSASRPQDRQFILSSKKLLLSDSGFYLCAWSLLGLNTEAFFGQGTRLTVV.